One TCR beta chain is described in this entry. The antigen remains undetermined. The primer mix had 60 Vbeta and 13 Jbeta primers. Original processing notes: In a later analysis, the count reached some 88 million unique TCR beta chains, with roughly 9.9 million shared. Profiling relied on immunoSEQ multiplex PCR, and the TCRdb table lists in-frame clones only, not all of them. V and J calls plus clone size are reproduced from that table; the DNA served to infer D and trimming. This sample has some 150,000 clones, with roughly 76% found just once. The data are from a study of cytomegalovirus exposure and HLA in healthy donors. Study results and caveats: Using a false discovery rate of 0.05, a later analysis showed that 16,000 or so TCR beta sequences were associated with HLA alleles. The authors judged a highly shared variant cluster likely a sequencing artifact.

This CDR3 comprises 16 residues. The ends lost 0 bases at V and 4 bases at J; junction bases unmatched: 7. Germline CDR1 and CDR2: LGHNA and YSLEER. The chain has TRBV4-3 and TRBJ1-2, with TRBD1 matching over 8 bases. The TCR comes from a woman between 18 and 30 years old in good health and CMV-seropositive. Sequencing was carried out using PBMCs. The CDR3 nucleotides are TGCGCCAGCAGCCAAGAGAGGACAGGGCCGAGCTATGGCTACACCTTC. It yields the protein CASSQERTGPSYGYTF.